Included here is one T cell receptor beta chain sequence, with context. This sample is part of a study of Graves' ophthalmopathy and Graves' hyperthyroidism. Study at large: Investigators collected peripheral blood at initial diagnosis, before any treatment was given.

Germline V lookup: CDR1 SGHKS, CDR2 YYEKEE (reference sequence). V dropped 4 bases and J dropped 5; count of bases not matched to a gene: 12. The CDR3 covers 17 residues. CDR3 regions of TCR beta were amplified from RNA transcripts. After a first-round RT-PCR with HTBI primers, a second-round multiplex PCR was run. TCRdb reprocessed the multiplex PCR reads via MiXCR and lists one record per CDR3 protein. There are approximately 640,000 distinct CDR3 sequences in the sample; roughly 39% occur only once, and more than 2.5% lies in the top ten. Patients were left out if they had other autoimmune diseases, uncontrolled infections, pregnancy or lactation. Clinical symptoms, serum thyroxine, TRAb, thyroid ultrasound and orbital computed tomography formed the basis of diagnosis. The PBMC fraction was derived from less than 11 ml of fresh peripheral blood.

This sequence originates from an adult man with Graves' ophthalmopathy. Sequencing was done on a sample of peripheral blood. The chain couples TRBV5-5 to TRBJ2-7; the match to TRBD2 covers 13 bases. CDR3 in DNA: TGTGCCAGCAGCCCGGGACTAGCGGGACAGGGCGTAGACGAGCAGTACTTC. This translates into CASSPGLAGQGVDEQYF. The variable domain in full, completed from reference TRBV5-5 and TRBJ2-7, reads DAGVTQSPTHLIKTRGQQVTLRCSPISGHKSVSWYQQVLGQGPQFIFQYYEKEERGRGNFPDRFSARQFPNYSSELNVNALLLGDSALYLCASSPGLAGQGVDEQYFGPGTRLTVT.